The rows below give T cell receptor beta chains drawn from one sample of a study of T cell responses to AZD1222 COVID-19 vaccine. Repertoires were generated with immunoSEQ multiplex PCR, while TCRdb's copy carries only in-frame clones and drops some. The table shows 45,000 to 60,000 clones, with approximately 88% occurring only once. Sample: peripheral blood, taken on day 0 of AZD1222 vaccination. The receptors originated from an adult in good health. Each CDR3 is given with its conserved first and last residue. Fields, in order: V gene, J gene, clone size, D gene, CDR3 protein, CDR3 DNA. D genes are given only for firm matches. Size values are once, few and many counts, or a class for expanded clones, and some rows have none.

TRBV3-1/TRBV3-2	TRBJ2-1	once	TRBD1	CASSQGTGYVYEQFF	TGTGCCAGCAGCCAAGGGACAGGGTACGTCTATGAGCAGTTCTTC
TRBV28	TRBJ2-7	.	TRBD2	CASSFTSGSSYEQYF	TGTGCCAGCAGCTTTACTAGCGGGAGCTCCTACGAGCAGTACTTC
TRBV6-6	TRBJ2-7	.	TRBD2	CASSLDRLAGDRGQYF	TGTGCCAGCAGTTTGGACAGGCTAGCGGGAGATCGTGGGCAGTACTTC
TRBV10-2	TRBJ1-5	.	TRBD1	CASSQGAVDQPQHF	TGCGCCAGCAGTCAGGGGGCCGTGGATCAGCCCCAGCATTTT
TRBV9	TRBJ2-3	.	.	CASSVGGESTDTQYF	TGTGCCAGCAGCGTAGGTGGAGAGAGCACAGATACGCAGTATTTT
TRBV28	TRBJ1-5	.	.	CASGRTGTVYQPQHF	TGTGCCAGCGGACGTACCGGGACGGTCTATCAGCCCCAGCATTTT
TRBV19	TRBJ2-3	.	.	CASSMQISDTQYF	TGTGCCAGTAGTATGCAGATTTCAGATACGCAGTATTTT
TRBV7-2	TRBJ2-1	.	.	CASNSPGYNEQFF	TGTGCCAGTAATAGCCCTGGCTACAATGAGCAGTTCTTC
TRBV6-6	TRBJ2-1	.	TRBD1	CASRRDSSAEQFF	TGTGCCAGCAGACGGGACAGCTCCGCTGAGCAGTTCTTC
TRBV15	TRBJ1-1	once	.	CATSSIERNTEAFF	TGTGCCACCAGCAGTATAGAGAGGAACACTGAAGCTTTCTTT
TRBV10-1	TRBJ1-1	.	.	CASSESHGTEAFF	TGCGCCAGCAGTGAGTCTCATGGCACTGAAGCTTTCTTT
TRBV9	TRBJ1-1	.	.	CASSVATEGRFSEAFF	TGTGCCAGCAGCGTAGCTACGGAGGGCAGGTTCAGCGAAGCTTTCTTT
TRBV11-2	TRBJ2-1	.	.	CASSLRGLKGDEQFF	TGTGCCAGCAGCTTAAGGGGGTTGAAGGGAGATGAGCAGTTCTTC
TRBV7-9	TRBJ2-5	.	.	CASSRWVATKETQYF	TGTGCCAGCTCTCGGTGGGTGGCCACTAAAGAGACCCAGTACTTC
TRBV5-1	TRBJ1-4	few	.	CASSLGGFATNEKLFF	TGCGCCAGCAGCTTGGGTGGCTTTGCAACTAATGAAAAACTGTTTTTT
TRBV7-8	TRBJ1-5	.	TRBD1	CASSLADRGPQPQHF	TGTGCCAGCAGCTTAGCTGACAGGGGGCCTCAGCCCCAGCATTTT
TRBV5-4	TRBJ2-1	.	TRBD2	CASSLGGLAGEGEQFF	TGTGCCAGCAGCTTGGGGGGACTAGCGGGAGAGGGTGAGCAGTTCTTC
TRBV27	TRBJ2-1	once	.	CASHRRDSYNEQFF	TGTGCCAGCCATAGACGGGACTCCTACAATGAGCAGTTCTTC
TRBV18	TRBJ2-3	.	.	CASSSGAGDTQYF	TGTGCCAGCTCGAGCGGTGCTGGAGATACGCAGTATTTT
TRBV7-7	TRBJ2-2	.	.	CASSLGTNTGELFF	TGTGCTAGCAGCTTAGGGACGAACACCGGGGAGCTGTTTTTT
TRBV29-1	TRBJ2-7	once	.	CSVGHTSYEQYF	TGCAGCGTTGGACATACGTCCTACGAGCAGTACTTC
TRBV3-1/TRBV3-2	TRBJ2-7	.	TRBD1	CASSPTETGGHEQYF	TGTGCCAGCAGCCCCACGGAGACAGGGGGCCACGAGCAGTACTTC
TRBV28	TRBJ1-4	.	.	CASSSTGGGEKLFF	TGTGCCAGCAGTTCGACAGGAGGAGGAGAAAAACTGTTTTTT
TRBV5-1	TRBJ1-2	once	.	CASSPIAENYGYTF	TGCGCCAGCAGCCCCATCGCGGAGAACTATGGCTACACCTTC
TRBV2	TRBJ2-5	once	.	CASSDWAEQETQYF	TGTGCCAGCAGTGATTGGGCGGAGCAAGAGACCCAGTACTTC
TRBV11-2	TRBJ1-4	.	.	CASSSHRGSEKLFF	TGTGCCAGCAGCTCCCATCGGGGCAGTGAAAAACTGTTTTTT
TRBV6-1	TRBJ2-7	.	TRBD1	CASSERRTRGQSSYEQYF	TGTGCCAGCAGTGAAAGGAGGACCAGGGGGCAAAGCTCCTACGAGCAGTACTTC
TRBV12-3/TRBV12-4	TRBJ1-1	few	TRBD1	CASIRTGNTEAFF	TGTGCCAGCATTAGGACAGGGAACACTGAAGCTTTCTTT
TRBV7-2	TRBJ1-2	.	TRBD1	CASSRDRDYGYTF	TGTGCCAGCAGCCGGGACAGGGATTATGGCTACACCTTC
TRBV6-5	TRBJ1-4	.	.	CASSYEYTATNEKLFF	TGTGCCAGCAGTTACGAATACACTGCAACTAATGAAAAACTGTTTTTT
TRBV7-9	TRBJ2-2	.	.	CASSLGGPNTGELFF	TGTGCCAGCAGCTTAGGTGGGCCCAACACCGGGGAGCTGTTTTTT
TRBV21-1	TRBJ2-7	.	.	CASSKSDSELDLSSYEQYF	TGTGCCAGCAGCAAATCCGACTCGGAACTCGATCTTAGCTCCTACGAGCAGTACTTC
TRBV7-8	TRBJ1-4	.	.	CASSARTVPNEKLFF	TGTGCCAGCAGCGCACGGACCGTTCCAAATGAAAAACTGTTTTTT
TRBV29-1	TRBJ2-3	.	TRBD1	CSVRQGPDTQYF	TGCAGCGTTCGACAGGGGCCAGATACGCAGTATTTT
TRBV27	TRBJ1-5	.	TRBD1	CASSLDRANQPQHF	TGTGCCAGCAGTCTCGACAGGGCCAATCAGCCCCAGCATTTT
TRBV18	TRBJ1-1	.	.	CASSPLQGEAFF	TGTGCCAGCTCACCACTACAGGGTGAAGCTTTCTTT
TRBV5-1	TRBJ1-4	.	.	CASSSNRVTNEKLFF	TGCGCCAGCAGCTCGAACAGGGTGACTAATGAAAAACTGTTTTTT
TRBV6-5	TRBJ1-2	.	.	CASSWGLEVGYTF	TGTGCCAGCAGTTGGGGGCTTGAAGTTGGCTACACCTTC
TRBV7-2	TRBJ1-4	.	.	CASSFDGATNEKLFF	TGTGCCAGCAGCTTTGACGGTGCAACTAATGAAAAACTGTTTTTT
TRBV7-9	TRBJ2-1	.	.	CASSLWMGSSYNEQFF	TGTGCCAGCAGCTTATGGATGGGGAGCTCCTACAATGAGCAGTTCTTC
TRBV6-5	TRBJ2-7	.	TRBD1	CASARDRGSYEQYF	TGTGCCAGCGCCCGGGACAGGGGATCCTACGAGCAGTACTTC
TRBV3-1/TRBV3-2	TRBJ2-7	.	.	CASSQDAGFEQYF	TGTGCCAGCAGCCAAGATGCGGGGTTCGAGCAGTACTTC
TRBV12-3/TRBV12-4	TRBJ2-1	.	.	CASSLLGVVEQFF	TGTGCCAGCAGTTTACTTGGGGTGGTTGAGCAGTTCTTC
TRBV28	TRBJ1-4	.	.	CASRKQGNEKLFF	TGTGCCAGCCGAAAACAGGGTAATGAAAAACTGTTTTTT
TRBV27	TRBJ2-7	few	.	CASSSYGGAGGVGEQYF	TGTGCCAGCAGTTCTTATGGGGGGGCAGGGGGCGTCGGAGAGCAGTACTTC
TRBV18	TRBJ2-1	.	.	CASSPSPIYNEQFF	TGTGCCAGCTCACCAAGTCCGATTTACAATGAGCAGTTCTTC